This entry concerns a single TCR beta chain. PCR used 60 Vbeta primers and 13 Jbeta primers. The assay was immunoSEQ multiplex PCR, and TCRdb's table has in-frame clones only and misses some. In all, the sample yields around 100,000 clones. V gave up 0 bases and J gave up 3 bases, with 12 bases separating them. The germline V gene has CDR1 SEHNR and CDR2 FQNEAQ (reference sequence). This CDR3 region has 16 residues. The entry originates in a study of cytomegalovirus exposure and HLA in healthy donors. Sequenced: PBMCs. This clonotype was obtained from a woman aged 30 to 39 in good health and CMV-seronegative. This chain connects TRBV7-9 to TRBJ2-1, with a possible D match to TRBD2 (7 bases). The CDR3 here is CASSLAGGGLYNEQFF. For the CDR3, the DNA is TGTGCCAGCAGCTTAGCAGGGGGGGGACTCTACAATGAGCAGTTCTTC.